This TCR beta chain came from a study of early T cells in non-severe SARS-CoV-2 infection. Findings and limits, study-wide: Database matching using VDJdb favored anti-spike CD8 responses, with private and CD4 specificities left missing.

Researchers attached unique molecular identifiers to individual cDNA molecules. TCRdb analysed the 5' RACE reads with MiXCR anew, one entry per CDR3 protein. This sample has about 21,000 distinct CDR3 sequences; approximately 5.7% occur once, and the top ten carry roughly 14%. About this clonotype: Antigen unknown.

CDR3 length: 14 residues. Looked up from germline, CDR1 is SNHLY and CDR2 is FYNNEI. J was trimmed by 11 bases and V by 3 bases; bases with no gene match: 9. The rearrangement joins TRBV2 to TRBJ2-1; 8 nucleotides align to TRBD2. The input for sequencing was whole blood, taken at baseline. This receptor was obtained from an adult who was a healthcare worker with PCR-confirmed SARS-CoV-2 infection or an uninfected control (not recorded which). The CDR3 loop reads CASSEERGSWKQFF. CDR3 in DNA: TGTGCCAGCAGTGAGGAGCGGGGGTCATGGAAGCAGTTCTTC.